Listed below are T cell receptor beta chains from one sample, sequenced in a study of B cell selection in AIRE deficiency. The repertoire was sequenced with immunoSEQ multiplex PCR; TCRdb's copy has only in-frame clones and lacks some. The table has about 22,000 clones, about 90% seen once. The specimen sequenced was CD4+CD25+ Tregs sorted from PBMCs. The receptors originated from a human donor in good health. Both conserved end residues are part of each CDR3. A D gene is named only where the DNA matches it firmly. A row's size may be missing; if present it is once, few, many or a size class.

clone_size: .
d_call: TRBD1
v_call: TRBV7-9
j_call: TRBJ1-2
cdr3_aa: CASSEPGGSWGYTF
cdr3_nt: TGTGCCAGCAGCGAACCAGGGGGGAGCTGGGGCTACACCTTC

clone_size: .
d_call: .
v_call: TRBV18
j_call: TRBJ1-6
cdr3_aa: CASSPTAGVSSYNSPLHF
cdr3_nt: TGTGCCAGCTCACCTACAGCCGGGGTTAGCTCCTATAATTCACCCCTCCACTTT

clone_size: once
d_call: TRBD1
v_call: TRBV28
j_call: TRBJ1-1
cdr3_aa: CASSSRTGVGTEAFF
cdr3_nt: TGTGCCAGCAGTTCACGGACAGGCGTCGGCACTGAAGCTTTCTTT

clone_size: .
d_call: .
v_call: TRBV7-2
j_call: TRBJ1-1
cdr3_aa: CASSLAGLQGTEAFF
cdr3_nt: TGTGCCAGCAGCTTAGCGGGACTCCAGGGGACTGAAGCTTTCTTT

clone_size: .
d_call: .
v_call: TRBV12-5
j_call: TRBJ2-3
cdr3_aa: CASGLVLHNTQYF
cdr3_nt: TGTGCTAGTGGTTTGGTACTTCACAATACGCAGTATTTT

clone_size: .
d_call: .
v_call: TRBV29-1
j_call: TRBJ2-7
cdr3_aa: CSVGLGSYEQYF
cdr3_nt: TGCAGCGTTGGCCTGGGCTCCTACGAGCAGTACTTC

clone_size: .
d_call: .
v_call: TRBV2
j_call: TRBJ1-5
cdr3_aa: CASSERGFFNQPQHF
cdr3_nt: TGTGCCAGCAGTGAGAGAGGGTTCTTTAATCAGCCCCAGCATTTT

clone_size: once
d_call: .
v_call: TRBV5-6
j_call: TRBJ2-3
cdr3_aa: CASSLGFRDTQYF
cdr3_nt: TGTGCCAGCAGCTTGGGTTTTCGGGATACGCAGTATTTT

clone_size: .
d_call: TRBD1
v_call: TRBV5-4
j_call: TRBJ1-2
cdr3_aa: CASRGQGYGYTF
cdr3_nt: TGTGCCAGTAGAGGACAGGGGTATGGCTACACCTTC

clone_size: .
d_call: TRBD1
v_call: TRBV11-2
j_call: TRBJ1-5
cdr3_aa: CASSLAGQGWNQPQHF
cdr3_nt: TGTGCCAGCAGCTTAGCGGGACAGGGCTGGAATCAGCCCCAGCATTTT